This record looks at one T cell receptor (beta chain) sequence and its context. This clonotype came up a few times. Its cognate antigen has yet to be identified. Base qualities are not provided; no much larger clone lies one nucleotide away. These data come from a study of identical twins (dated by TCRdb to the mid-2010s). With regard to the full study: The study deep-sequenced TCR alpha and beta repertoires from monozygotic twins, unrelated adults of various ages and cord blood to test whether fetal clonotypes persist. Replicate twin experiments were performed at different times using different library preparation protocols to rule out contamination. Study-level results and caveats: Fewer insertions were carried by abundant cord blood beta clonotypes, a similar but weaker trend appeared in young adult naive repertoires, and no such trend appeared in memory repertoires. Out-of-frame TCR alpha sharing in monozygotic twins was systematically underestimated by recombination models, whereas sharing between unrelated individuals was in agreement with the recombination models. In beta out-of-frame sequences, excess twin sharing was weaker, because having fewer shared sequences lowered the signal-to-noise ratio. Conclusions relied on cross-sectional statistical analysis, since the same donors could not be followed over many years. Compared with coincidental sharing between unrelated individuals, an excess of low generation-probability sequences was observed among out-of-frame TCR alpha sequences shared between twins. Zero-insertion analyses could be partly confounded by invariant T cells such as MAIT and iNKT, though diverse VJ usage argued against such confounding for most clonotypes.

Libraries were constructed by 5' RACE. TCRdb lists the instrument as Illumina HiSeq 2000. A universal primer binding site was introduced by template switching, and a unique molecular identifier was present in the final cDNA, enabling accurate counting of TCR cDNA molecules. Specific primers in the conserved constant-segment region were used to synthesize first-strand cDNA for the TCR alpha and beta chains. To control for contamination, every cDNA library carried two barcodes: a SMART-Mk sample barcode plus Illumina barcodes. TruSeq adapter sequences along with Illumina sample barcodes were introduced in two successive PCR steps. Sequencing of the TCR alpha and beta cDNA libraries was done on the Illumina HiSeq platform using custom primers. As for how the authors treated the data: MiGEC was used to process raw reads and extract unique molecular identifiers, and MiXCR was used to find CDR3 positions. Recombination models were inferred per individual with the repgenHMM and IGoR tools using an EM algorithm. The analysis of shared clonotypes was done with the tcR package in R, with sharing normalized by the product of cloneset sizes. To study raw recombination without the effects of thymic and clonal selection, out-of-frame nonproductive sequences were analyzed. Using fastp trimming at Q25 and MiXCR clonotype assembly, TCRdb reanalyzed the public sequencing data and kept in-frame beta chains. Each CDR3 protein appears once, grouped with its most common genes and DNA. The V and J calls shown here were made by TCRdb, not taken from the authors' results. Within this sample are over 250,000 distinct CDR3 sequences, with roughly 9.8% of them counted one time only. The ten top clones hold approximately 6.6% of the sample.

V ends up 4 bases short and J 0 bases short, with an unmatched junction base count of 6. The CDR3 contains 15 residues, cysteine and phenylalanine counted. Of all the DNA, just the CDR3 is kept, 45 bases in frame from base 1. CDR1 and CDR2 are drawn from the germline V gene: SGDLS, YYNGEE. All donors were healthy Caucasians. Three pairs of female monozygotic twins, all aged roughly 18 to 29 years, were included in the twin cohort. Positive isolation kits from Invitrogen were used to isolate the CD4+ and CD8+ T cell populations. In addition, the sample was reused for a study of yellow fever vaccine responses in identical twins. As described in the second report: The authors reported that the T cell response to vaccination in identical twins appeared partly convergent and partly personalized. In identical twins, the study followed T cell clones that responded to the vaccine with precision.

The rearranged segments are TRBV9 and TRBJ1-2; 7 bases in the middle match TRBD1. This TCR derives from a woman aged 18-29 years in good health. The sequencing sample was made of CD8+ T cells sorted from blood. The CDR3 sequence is CASSPGDSPNYGYTF. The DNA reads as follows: TGTGCCAGCAGCCCTGGGGACAGCCCTAACTATGGCTACACCTTC.